This is a list of T cell receptor beta chains from one sample in a study of cytomegalovirus exposure and HLA in healthy donors. Sequenced by immunoSEQ multiplex PCR; TCRdb stores in-frame clones only, minus some. The table lists 180,000 or so clones, about 79% of them singletons. Specimen: PBMCs. The receptors derive from a man in his forties or fifties in good health and CMV-seropositive. Each CDR3 is given without its conserved first and last residue.

j_call	v_call	cdr3_aa
TRBJ2-1	TRBV19	ASSTGSYNEQF
TRBJ1-6	TRBV7-9	ASSLSGYASPLH
TRBJ2-7	TRBV7-9	ASSLGRDHYEQY
TRBJ2-3	TRBV10-3	AISESTGPGSTDTQY
TRBJ2-1	TRBV27	ASRWTSSSEQF
TRBJ1-2	TRBV13	ASSTLNSFPGDYGYT
TRBJ1-1	TRBV28	ASSPPLGQGRTEAF
TRBJ1-1	TRBV4-3	ASSQDPSLNTEAF
TRBJ1-1	TRBV5-4	ASSLWGGTEAF
TRBJ1-3	TRBV6-1	ASSDWGAGNTIY
TRBJ1-3	TRBV6-6	ASRDGQSGNTIY
TRBJ2-1	TRBV5-4	ASSLAAGGGIYNEQF
TRBJ1-4	TRBV19	ASSPPNEKLF
TRBJ1-6	TRBV25-1	ASSPRTGAIDSPLH
TRBJ1-4	TRBV7-9	ASSLGQGGEKLF
TRBJ2-1	TRBV7-2	ASSLAGRGNNEQF
TRBJ2-5	TRBV27	ASRPSGGAIETQY
TRBJ2-7	TRBV4-2	ASSQDWQGYDEQY
TRBJ2-7	TRBV15	ATSTHTLAGGPYEQY
TRBJ1-2	TRBV11-2	ASSLQGRSLYGYT
TRBJ2-7	TRBV6-5	ASSSGMGEQY
TRBJ2-2	TRBV28	ASSLSGDLNTGELF
TRBJ1-2	TRBV7-2	ASSLVPPGTVNYGYT
TRBJ2-1	TRBV9	ASSVSPPGDNEQF
TRBJ1-2	TRBV2	ASSVAGLYGYT
TRBJ1-5	TRBV28	ASSRSDRGMYFQPQH
TRBJ2-7	TRBV9	ASSVAGTASYEQY
TRBJ2-3	TRBV7-7	ASSLVQGTADTQY
TRBJ2-2	TRBV11-2	ASSSLNRDRGTGELF
TRBJ1-1	TRBV5-6	ASSSWGGTGHTEAF
TRBJ2-2	TRBV7-2	ASTPVGSRVTGELF
TRBJ2-4	TRBV28	ASRPMVAKNIQY
TRBJ2-7	TRBV2	ANLGLAGGFSYEQY
TRBJ1-6	TRBV2	ASSARDGSPLH
TRBJ2-3	TRBV27	ASSLGPGGPIDTQY
TRBJ1-2	TRBV5-1	ASNPGNYGYT
TRBJ1-1	TRBV5-1	ASSLEWGLNTEAF
TRBJ1-1	TRBV2	ASSATGWFTEAF
TRBJ1-2	TRBV7-9	ASSSGQGAESSGYT
TRBJ2-7	TRBV6-4	AGSPPTGGNLYEQY